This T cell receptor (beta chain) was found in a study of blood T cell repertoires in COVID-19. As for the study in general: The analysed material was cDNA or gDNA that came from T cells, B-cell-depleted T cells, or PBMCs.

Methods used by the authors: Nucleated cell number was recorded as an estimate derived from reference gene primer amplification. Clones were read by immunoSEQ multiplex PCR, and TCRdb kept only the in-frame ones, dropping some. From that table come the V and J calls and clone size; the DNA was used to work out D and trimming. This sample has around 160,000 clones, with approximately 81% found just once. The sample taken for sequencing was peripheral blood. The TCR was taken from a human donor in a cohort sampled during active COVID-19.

CDR3 in amino acids: CASSVQLAGTLGDTQYF. The CDR3 DNA follows: TGTGCCAGCAGCGTCCAACTAGCGGGGACTCTAGGGGATACGCAGTATTTT. The chain has TRBV9 and TRBJ2-3, with TRBD2 matching 10 bases. The CDR3 length is 17 residues. Trimming removed 2 bases from V and 6 bases from J; junction bases left unmatched: 12. Germline V lookup: CDR1 SGDLS, CDR2 YYNGEE.